This is a list of T cell receptor beta chains from one sample in a study of T cell repertoires and HLA-DP antigens. Sequenced by immunoSEQ multiplex PCR; TCRdb stores in-frame clones only, minus some. The sample contains roughly 110,000 clones, 80% to 95% of which appear only once. Their recognized antigens are unknown. Sequenced input: CD4+ T cells from PBMCs. The receptors originated from a woman between 18 and 30 years old in good health and CMV-seronegative. Each CDR3 is given with its conserved first and last residue. D genes are given only for firm matches. Size values are once, few and many counts, or a class for expanded clones, and some rows have none.

J gene | V gene | clone size | D gene | CDR3 DNA | CDR3 protein
TRBJ1-2 | TRBV18 | once | TRBD1 | TGTGCCAGCTCACCGGACAGGGACTATGGCTACACCTTC | CASSPDRDYGYTF
TRBJ1-2 | TRBV28 | once | . | TGTGCCAGCACCTGGGGCAGCGGCTATGGCTACACCTTC | CASTWGSGYGYTF
TRBJ1-1 | TRBV6-5 | few | . | TGTGCCAGCAGTTCGGGCAGGGGAGATGGGGCTTTCTTT | CASSSGRGDGAFF
TRBJ1-1 | TRBV11-2 | . | . | TGTGCCAGCAGCCCCCGTCCCAACACTGAAGCTTTCTTT | CASSPRPNTEAFF
TRBJ2-3 | TRBV4-1 | . | TRBD2 | TGCGCCAGCAGCCAAGATAGGGAGCGGGGGGTGGCAGATACGCAGTATTTT | CASSQDRERGVADTQYF
TRBJ1-4 | TRBV19 | . | . | TGTGCCAGTAGTATAGTCGACAGGCGGAGCGAAAAACTGTTTTTT | CASSIVDRRSEKLFF
TRBJ1-3 | TRBV6-5 | . | . | TGTGCCAGCAGCGGAGGTCACACCATATATTTT | CASSGGHTIYF
TRBJ2-5 | TRBV7-2 | . | TRBD1 | TGTGCCAGCAGCGCAGGACAGGAACCCGGGACCCAGTACTTC | CASSAGQEPGTQYF
TRBJ1-3 | TRBV5-1 | . | . | TGCGCCAGCAGCTTGGGGCAGGTGGGAGCTGGAAACACCATATATTTT | CASSLGQVGAGNTIYF
TRBJ2-4 | TRBV7-2 | . | TRBD1 | TGTGCCAGCAGCTTAGTACTCGACAGGGGTAGTCGTAGCATTCAGTACTTC | CASSLVLDRGSRSIQYF
TRBJ2-7 | TRBV18 | . | . | TGTGCCAGCTCACCAGGGCAGAATGGCGAGCAGTACTTC | CASSPGQNGEQYF
TRBJ2-3 | TRBV7-3 | . | . | TGTGCCAGCAGCTCCAACCCCGGGCGGGGTGGTGATACGCAGTATTTT | CASSSNPGRGGDTQYF
TRBJ1-2 | TRBV14 | few | TRBD1 | TGTGCCAGCAGCCCAGCCGGGACAGGGGGCCATGGCTACACCTTC | CASSPAGTGGHGYTF
TRBJ2-5 | TRBV19 | . | TRBD1 | TGTGCCAGTAGTGTTACCGGGACAGGGCGTTCTCAGACCCAGTACTTC | CASSVTGTGRSQTQYF
TRBJ1-2 | TRBV4-3 | . | TRBD1 | TGCGCCAGCAGCCCCCAAAGGGACAGGGCCTGGTCGGGCTACACCTTC | CASSPQRDRAWSGYTF
TRBJ1-4 | TRBV25-1 | . | TRBD1 | TGTGCCAGCAGTGAAAACAGGGGGCTGGGTGAAAAACTGTTTTTT | CASSENRGLGEKLFF
TRBJ2-3 | TRBV2 | . | . | TGTGCCAGCAGAGCCGACCGAACTAGCACAGATACGCAGTATTTT | CASRADRTSTDTQYF
TRBJ2-7 | TRBV28 | . | . | TGTGCCAGCAGTTTACCAGGGGGGCAGGGGGCCTACGAGCAGTACTTC | CASSLPGGQGAYEQYF
TRBJ1-6 | TRBV6-5 | medium-sized | . | TGTGCCAGCTGTAACAGGGCCTATAATTCACCCCTCCACTTT | CASCNRAYNSPLHF
TRBJ2-5 | TRBV18 | . | TRBD2 | TGTGCCAGCTCACCACTAGCGGGTAAAGAGACCCAGTACTTC | CASSPLAGKETQYF
TRBJ2-3 | TRBV6-9 | . | TRBD1 | TGTGCCACCGGGACAGGGTTCACAGATACGCAGTATTTT | CATGTGFTDTQYF
TRBJ2-3 | TRBV5-1 | . | . | TGCGCCAGCAGCAGGAGGTGGGCAGATACGCAGTATTTT | CASSRRWADTQYF
TRBJ1-2 | TRBV5-1 | few | . | TGCGCCAGCAGCACCGGACAGAAGAACAACTATGGCTACACCTTC | CASSTGQKNNYGYTF
TRBJ1-1 | TRBV27 | . | . | TGTGCCAGCAGTTCCTGGTGGGGGAACACTGAAGCTTTCTTT | CASSSWWGNTEAFF
TRBJ2-3 | TRBV11-2 | . | . | TGTGCCAGCAGCCCGGAGGGCCGAGTGGCAGATACGCAGTATTTT | CASSPEGRVADTQYF
TRBJ1-6 | TRBV7-2 | . | . | TGTGCCAGCAGCTTAGCTTTTTCATCTCCCTTTCGCAAGAAGCAAAATTCACCCCTCCACTTT | CASSLAFSSPFRKKQNSPLHF
TRBJ2-7 | TRBV5-1 | . | . | TGCGCCAGCAGTCCGAGGACGGGCTCCTACGAGCAGTACTTC | CASSPRTGSYEQYF